The TCR beta chain described here comes from a study of cytomegalovirus exposure and HLA in healthy donors. Findings and caveats of the study: Listed as cytomegalovirus-associated were approximately 160 TCR beta chains. A missense variant in DCLRE1C was later tied to TCR beta V- and J-gene trimming.

In regard to this clone: Its antigen is not identified.

PCR primers comprised 60 Vbeta and 13 Jbeta primers. TCRdb's table, derived via immunoSEQ multiplex PCR, lists solely in-frame clones and lacks some. The sample includes 200,000 or so clones, 75% to 90% of them seen just once. Per germline, CDR1 MDHEN and CDR2 SYDVKM. The CDR3 is made up of 12 amino acids. This clonotype originated in a man aged 25 to 45 in good health and CMV-seronegative. The chain combines TRBV28 with TRBJ1-5; TRBD1 is a possible D gene (6 bases). The material sequenced was PBMCs. CDR3 loop: CASSGAYQPQHF. DNA of the CDR3: TGTGCTTCGTCAGGGGCTTACCAGCCCCAGCATTTT.